This T cell receptor (beta chain) was captured in a study of shared clonotypes between healthy human individuals. About the study: Each donor had three CD4 naive, three CD4 memory, two CD8 naive and one CD8 memory plate.

In the original processing: Junction-only sequences produced by ImmunoSEQ had no quality scores, so filtering differed. The assay was immunoSEQ multiplex PCR, and TCRdb's table has in-frame clones only and misses some. V, J and clone size are those of that table, while D and trimming were read from the DNA. The sample yields 600,000 to 800,000 clones, about two thirds seen once. There are 16 residues in the CDR3. Trimming left V 2 bases short and J 3 bases short, with 14 bases between. Germline lookup yields CDR1 SGHTA and CDR2 FQGTGA. The sequence derives from a woman under 40 in good health. The sequenced sample consisted of memory CD4+ T cells sorted from blood. Subset indicated: CD45RA-negative fraction. The chain recombines TRBV7-3 with TRBJ1-5; D is possibly TRBD1 (5 bases). This CDR3 is CASSLSPREVNQPQHF. CDR3 DNA sequence: TGTGCCAGCAGCTTATCGCCCAGGGAGGTCAATCAGCCCCAGCATTTT.